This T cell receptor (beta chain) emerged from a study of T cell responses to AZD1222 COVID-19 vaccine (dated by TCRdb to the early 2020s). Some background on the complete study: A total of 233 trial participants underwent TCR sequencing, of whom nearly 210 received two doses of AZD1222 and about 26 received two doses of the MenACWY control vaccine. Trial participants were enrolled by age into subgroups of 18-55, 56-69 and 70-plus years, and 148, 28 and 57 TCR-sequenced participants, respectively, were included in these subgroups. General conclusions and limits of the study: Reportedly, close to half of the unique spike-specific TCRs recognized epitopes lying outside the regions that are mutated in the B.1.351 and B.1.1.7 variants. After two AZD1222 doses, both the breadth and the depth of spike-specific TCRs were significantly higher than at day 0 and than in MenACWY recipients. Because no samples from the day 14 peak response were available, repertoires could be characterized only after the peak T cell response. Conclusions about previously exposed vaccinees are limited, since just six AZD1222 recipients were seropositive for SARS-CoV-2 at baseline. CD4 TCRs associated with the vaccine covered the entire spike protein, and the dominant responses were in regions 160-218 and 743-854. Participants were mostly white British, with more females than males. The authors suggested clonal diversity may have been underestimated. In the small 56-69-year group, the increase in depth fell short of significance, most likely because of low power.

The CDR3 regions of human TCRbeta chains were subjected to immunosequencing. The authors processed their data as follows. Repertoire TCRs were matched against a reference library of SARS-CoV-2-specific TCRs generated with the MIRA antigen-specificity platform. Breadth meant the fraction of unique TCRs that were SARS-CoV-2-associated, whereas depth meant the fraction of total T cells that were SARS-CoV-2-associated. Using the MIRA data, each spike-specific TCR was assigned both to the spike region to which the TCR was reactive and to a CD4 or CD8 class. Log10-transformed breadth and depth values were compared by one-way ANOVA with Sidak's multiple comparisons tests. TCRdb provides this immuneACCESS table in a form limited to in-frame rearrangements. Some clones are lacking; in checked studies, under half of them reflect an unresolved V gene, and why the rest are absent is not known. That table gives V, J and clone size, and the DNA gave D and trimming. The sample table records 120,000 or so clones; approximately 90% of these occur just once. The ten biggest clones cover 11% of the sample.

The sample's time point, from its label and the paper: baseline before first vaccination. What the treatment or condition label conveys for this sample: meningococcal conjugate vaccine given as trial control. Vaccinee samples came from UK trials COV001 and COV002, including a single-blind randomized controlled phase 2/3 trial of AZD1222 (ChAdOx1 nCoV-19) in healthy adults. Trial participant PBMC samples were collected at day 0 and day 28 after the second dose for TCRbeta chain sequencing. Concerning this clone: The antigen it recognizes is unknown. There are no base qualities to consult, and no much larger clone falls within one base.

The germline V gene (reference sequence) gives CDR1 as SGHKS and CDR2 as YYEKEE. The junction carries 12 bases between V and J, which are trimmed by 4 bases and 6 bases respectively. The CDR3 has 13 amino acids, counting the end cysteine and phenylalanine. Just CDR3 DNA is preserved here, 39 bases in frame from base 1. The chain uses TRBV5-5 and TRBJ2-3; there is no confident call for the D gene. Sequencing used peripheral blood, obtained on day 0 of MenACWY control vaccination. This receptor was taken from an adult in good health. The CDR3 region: CASSKGFPDTQYF. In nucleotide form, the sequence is TGTGCCAGCAGCAAGGGCTTCCCGGATACGCAGTATTTT. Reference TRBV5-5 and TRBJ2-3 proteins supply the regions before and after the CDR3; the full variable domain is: DAGVTQSPTHLIKTRGQQVTLRCSPISGHKSVSWYQQVLGQGPQFIFQYYEKEERGRGNFPDRFSARQFPNYSSELNVNALLLGDSALYLCASSKGFPDTQYFGPGTRLTVL.